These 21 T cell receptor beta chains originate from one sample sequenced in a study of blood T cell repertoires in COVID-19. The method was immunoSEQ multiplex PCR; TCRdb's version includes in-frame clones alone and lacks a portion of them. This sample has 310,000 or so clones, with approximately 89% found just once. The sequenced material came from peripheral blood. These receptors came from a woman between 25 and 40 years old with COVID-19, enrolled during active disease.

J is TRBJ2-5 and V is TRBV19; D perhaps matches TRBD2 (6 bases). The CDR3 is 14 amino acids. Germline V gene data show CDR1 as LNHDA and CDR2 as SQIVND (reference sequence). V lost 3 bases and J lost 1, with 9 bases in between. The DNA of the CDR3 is TGTGCCAGTAGTATTGGCGGGATCCAAGAGACCCAGTACTTC. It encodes CASSIGGIQETQYF.

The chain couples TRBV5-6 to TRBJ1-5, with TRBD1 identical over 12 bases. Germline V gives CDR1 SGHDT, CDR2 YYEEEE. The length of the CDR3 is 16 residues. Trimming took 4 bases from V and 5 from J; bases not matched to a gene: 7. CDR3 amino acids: CASSAGTGGSHQPQHF. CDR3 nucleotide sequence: TGTGCCAGCAGCGCAGGGACAGGGGGCTCTCATCAGCCCCAGCATTTT.

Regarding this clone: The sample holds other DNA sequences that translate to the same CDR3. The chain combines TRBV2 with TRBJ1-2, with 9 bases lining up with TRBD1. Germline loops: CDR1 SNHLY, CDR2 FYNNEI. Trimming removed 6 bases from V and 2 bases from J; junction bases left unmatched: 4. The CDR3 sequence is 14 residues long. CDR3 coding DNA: TGTGCCAGCAGCCTACAGGGGGCGAACTATGGCTACACCTTC. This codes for CASSLQGANYGYTF.

CDR3: CAISVTLPNTGELFF. DNA for the CDR3: TGTGCCATCAGTGTAACACTACCGAACACCGGGGAGCTGTTTTTT. The rearrangement links TRBV10-3 to TRBJ2-2; no clear D. The germline V gene has CDR1 ENHRY and CDR2 SYGVKD. The V end lost 4 bases, the J end lost 0 bases, and 9 bases lay between the germline ends. The CDR3 runs 15 residues.

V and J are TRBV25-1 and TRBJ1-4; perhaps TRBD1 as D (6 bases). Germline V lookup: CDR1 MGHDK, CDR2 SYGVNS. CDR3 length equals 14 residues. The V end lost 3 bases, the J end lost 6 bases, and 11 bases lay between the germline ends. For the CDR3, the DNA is TGTGCCAGCAGTGAGACAGGACCAGATGAAAAACTGTTTTTT. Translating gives CASSETGPDEKLFF.

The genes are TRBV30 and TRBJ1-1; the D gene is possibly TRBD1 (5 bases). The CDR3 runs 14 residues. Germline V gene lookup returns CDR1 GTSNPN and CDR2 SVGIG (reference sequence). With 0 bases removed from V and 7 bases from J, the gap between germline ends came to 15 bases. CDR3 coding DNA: TGTGCCTGGAGTGTATCGGGGGGGACGGATGAAGCTTTCTTT. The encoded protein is CAWSVSGGTDEAFF.

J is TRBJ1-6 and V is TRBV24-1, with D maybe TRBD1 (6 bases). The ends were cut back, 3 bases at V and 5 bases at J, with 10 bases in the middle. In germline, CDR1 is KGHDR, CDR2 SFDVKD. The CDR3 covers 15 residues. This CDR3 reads CATSDGGGDNSPLHF. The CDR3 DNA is TGTGCCACCAGTGATGGGGGGGGCGATAATTCACCCCTCCACTTT.

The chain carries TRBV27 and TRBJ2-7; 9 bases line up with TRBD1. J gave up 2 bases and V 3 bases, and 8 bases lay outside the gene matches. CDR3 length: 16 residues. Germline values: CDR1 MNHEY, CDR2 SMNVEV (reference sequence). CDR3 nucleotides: TGTGCCAGCAGTTTTAGGGGGACAGGGCTAACCTACGAGCAGTACTTC. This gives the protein CASSFRGTGLTYEQYF.

CDR3 DNA: TGTGCCAGCAGCCAAGACGCTGAGGGAGGGGAAAAACTGTTTTTT. It translates to CASSQDAEGGEKLFF. This chain connects TRBV3-1 (or the pseudogene TRBV3-2) to TRBJ1-4; D ambiguous. The CDR3 is made up of 15 amino acids. V shed 0 bases and J shed 8 bases, with 13 bases lying between them. Germline V lookup: CDR1 LGHDT, CDR2 YNNKEL (reference sequence).

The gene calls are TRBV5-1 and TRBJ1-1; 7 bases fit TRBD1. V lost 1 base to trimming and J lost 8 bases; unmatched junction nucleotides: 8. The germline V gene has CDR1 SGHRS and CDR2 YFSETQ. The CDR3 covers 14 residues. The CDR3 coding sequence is TGCGCCAGCAGCTTGAAACAGGGGTCGGACGAAGCTTTCTTT. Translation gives CASSLKQGSDEAFF.

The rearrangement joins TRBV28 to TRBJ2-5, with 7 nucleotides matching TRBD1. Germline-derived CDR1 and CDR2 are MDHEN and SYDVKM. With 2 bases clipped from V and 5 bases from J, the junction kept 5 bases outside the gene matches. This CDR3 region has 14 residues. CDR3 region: CASSLNRGVETQYF. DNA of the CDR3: TGTGCCAGCAGTTTAAACAGGGGAGTGGAGACCCAGTACTTC.

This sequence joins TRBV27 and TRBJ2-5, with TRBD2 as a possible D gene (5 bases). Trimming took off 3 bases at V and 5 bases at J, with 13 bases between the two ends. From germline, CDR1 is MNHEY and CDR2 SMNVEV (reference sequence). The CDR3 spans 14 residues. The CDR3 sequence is CASSFSPGLETQYF. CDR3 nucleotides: TGTGCCAGCAGTTTTTCCCCCGGACTGGAGACCCAGTACTTC.

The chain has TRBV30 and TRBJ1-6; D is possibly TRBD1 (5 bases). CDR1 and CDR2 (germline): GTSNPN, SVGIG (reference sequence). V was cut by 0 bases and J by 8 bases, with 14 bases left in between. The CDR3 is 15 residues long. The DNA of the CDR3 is TGTGCCTGGAGTGTACCCCGGGGGGGTGATTCACCCCTCCACTTT. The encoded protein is CAWSVPRGGDSPLHF.

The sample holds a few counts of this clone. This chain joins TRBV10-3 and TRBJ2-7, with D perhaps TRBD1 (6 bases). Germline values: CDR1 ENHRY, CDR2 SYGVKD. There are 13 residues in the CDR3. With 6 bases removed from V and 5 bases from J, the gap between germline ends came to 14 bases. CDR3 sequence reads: CAIRQGENHEQYF. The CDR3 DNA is TGTGCCATCAGACAGGGAGAGAACCACGAGCAGTACTTC.

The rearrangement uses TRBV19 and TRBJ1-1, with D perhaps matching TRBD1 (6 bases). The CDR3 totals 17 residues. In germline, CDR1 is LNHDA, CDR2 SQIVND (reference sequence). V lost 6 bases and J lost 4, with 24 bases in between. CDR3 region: CASSPPGYRARSTEAFF. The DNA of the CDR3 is TGTGCCAGTAGCCCTCCCGGGTACAGGGCGAGAAGCACTGAAGCTTTCTTT. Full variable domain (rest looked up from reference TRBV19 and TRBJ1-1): DGGITQSPKYLFRKEGQNVTLSCEQNLNHDAMYWYRQDPGQGLRLIYYSQIVNDFQKGDIAEGYSVSREKKESFPLTVTSAQKNPTAFYLCASSPPGYRARSTEAFFGQGTRLTVV.

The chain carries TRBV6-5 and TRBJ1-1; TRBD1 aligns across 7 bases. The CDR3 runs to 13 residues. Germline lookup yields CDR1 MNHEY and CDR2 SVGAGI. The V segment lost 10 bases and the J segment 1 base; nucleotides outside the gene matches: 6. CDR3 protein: CATRDSWNTEAFF. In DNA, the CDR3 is TGTGCCACCAGGGACAGCTGGAACACTGAAGCTTTCTTT.

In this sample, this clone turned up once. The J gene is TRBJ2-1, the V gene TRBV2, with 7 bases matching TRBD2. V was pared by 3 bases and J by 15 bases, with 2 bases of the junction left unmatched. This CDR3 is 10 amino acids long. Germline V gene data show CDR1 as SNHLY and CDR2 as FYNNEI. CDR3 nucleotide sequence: TGTGCCAGCAGTGACAGGGAGGGGTTCTTC. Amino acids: CASSDREGFF.

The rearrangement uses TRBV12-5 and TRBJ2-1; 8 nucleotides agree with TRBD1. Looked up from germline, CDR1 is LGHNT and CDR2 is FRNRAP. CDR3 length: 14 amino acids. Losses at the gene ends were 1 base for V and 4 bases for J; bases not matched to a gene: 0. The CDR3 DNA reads TGTGCTAGTGGTTTGGACAGGGGGTACAATGAGCAGTTCTTC. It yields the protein CASGLDRGYNEQFF.

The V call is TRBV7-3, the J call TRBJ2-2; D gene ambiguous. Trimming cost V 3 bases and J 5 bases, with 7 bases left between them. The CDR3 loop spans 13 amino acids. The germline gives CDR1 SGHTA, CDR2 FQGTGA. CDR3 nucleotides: TGTGCCAGCAGCTTCCTAGGAACCGGGGAGCTGTTTTTT. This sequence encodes CASSFLGTGELFF.

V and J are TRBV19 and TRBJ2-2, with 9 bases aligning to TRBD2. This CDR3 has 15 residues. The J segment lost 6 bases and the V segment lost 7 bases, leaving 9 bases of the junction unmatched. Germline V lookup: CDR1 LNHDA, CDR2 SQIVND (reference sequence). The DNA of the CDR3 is TGTGCCAGTATCCCTAGCGGGGAGGGGGCCGGGGAGCTGTTTTTT. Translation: CASIPSGEGAGELFF.

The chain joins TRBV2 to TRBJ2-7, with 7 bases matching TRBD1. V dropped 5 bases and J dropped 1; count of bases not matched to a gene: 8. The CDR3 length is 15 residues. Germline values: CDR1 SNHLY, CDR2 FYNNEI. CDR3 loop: CASSYVMGQSYEQYF. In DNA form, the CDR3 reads TGTGCCAGCAGTTACGTCATGGGACAGTCCTACGAGCAGTACTTC.